This T cell receptor beta chain came from a study of beta chain features in type 1 diabetes. Across the study: The study examined about 110,000,000 sorted cells across all samples.

Germline lookup yields CDR1 SGHDN and CDR2 FVKESK. The CDR3 has 15 amino acids. V shed 7 bases, J shed 4 bases, and the junction held 8 bases outside the gene matches. The isolated RNA, all of it, was reverse transcribed, so expressed TCRB transcripts were what got sequenced. Profiling relied on immunoSEQ multiplex PCR, and the TCRdb table lists in-frame clones only, not all of them. Of roughly 330,000 clones in the sample, about 11% were seen once. There are a few counts of this clone. The source of this sequence is a woman aged 25 to 39 in good health. The chain couples TRBV14 to TRBJ2-3; TRBD2 agrees at 10 bases. The sample consisted of naive CD4+ T cells from blood. The CDR3 bases are TGTGCCAGCAACCTAGCGGGAGCGTGGGCAGATACGCAGTATTTT. Its protein product is CASNLAGAWADTQYF.